This T cell receptor beta chain is drawn from a study of early T cells in non-severe SARS-CoV-2 infection. This clonotype appeared a few times. The CDR3 covers 12 residues. Per the germline V gene, CDR1 is MNHEY and CDR2 is SMNVEV (reference sequence). V lost 3 bases to trimming and J lost 6 bases, with 9 bases between them. Unique molecular identifiers were added to individual cDNA molecules. TCRdb independently ran MiXCR on the 5' RACE reads; one entry per CDR3 protein. The data show about 81,000 distinct CDR3 sequences, with 14% to 15% seen just once and around 9.9% held by the top ten. This sequence originates from an adult who was a healthcare worker with PCR-confirmed SARS-CoV-2 infection or an uninfected control (not recorded which). This chain uses TRBV27 with TRBJ2-7; D possibly corresponds to TRBD1 (5 bases). The sample taken for sequencing was whole blood. CDR3 nucleotide sequence: TGTGCCAGCAGTTTTAGGGGCGGCGAGCAGTACTTC. Protein product: CASSFRGGEQYF.